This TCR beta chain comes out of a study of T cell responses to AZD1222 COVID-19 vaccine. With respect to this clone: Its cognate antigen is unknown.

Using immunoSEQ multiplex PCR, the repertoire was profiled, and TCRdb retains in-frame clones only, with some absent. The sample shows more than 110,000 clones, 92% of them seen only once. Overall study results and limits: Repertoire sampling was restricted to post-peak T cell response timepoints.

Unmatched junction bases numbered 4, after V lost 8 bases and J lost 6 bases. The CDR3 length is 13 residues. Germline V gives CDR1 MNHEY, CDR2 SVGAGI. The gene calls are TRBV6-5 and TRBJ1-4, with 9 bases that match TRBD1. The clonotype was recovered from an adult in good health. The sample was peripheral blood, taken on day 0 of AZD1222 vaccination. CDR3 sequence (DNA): TGTGCCAGCGGCCGGACAGGGGATGAAAAACTGTTTTTT. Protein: CASGRTGDEKLFF.